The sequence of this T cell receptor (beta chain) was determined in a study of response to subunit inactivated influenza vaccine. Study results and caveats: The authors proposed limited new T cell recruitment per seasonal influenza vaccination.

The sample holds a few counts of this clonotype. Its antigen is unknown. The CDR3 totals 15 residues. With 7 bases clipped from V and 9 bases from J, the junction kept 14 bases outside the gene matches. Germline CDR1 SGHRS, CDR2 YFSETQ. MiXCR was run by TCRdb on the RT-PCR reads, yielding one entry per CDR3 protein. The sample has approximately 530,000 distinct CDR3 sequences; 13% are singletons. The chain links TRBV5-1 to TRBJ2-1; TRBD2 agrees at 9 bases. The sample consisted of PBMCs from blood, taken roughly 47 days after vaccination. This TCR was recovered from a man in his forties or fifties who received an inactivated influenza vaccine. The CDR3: CASEAGGAPGSEQFF. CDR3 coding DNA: TGCGCCAGCGAGGCGGGGGGGGCCCCAGGGAGTGAGCAGTTCTTC.